This T cell receptor (beta chain) was sequenced for a study of patients and donors after allogeneic stem cell transplantation. TCRdb reprocessed the RT-PCR reads with MiXCR, giving one entry per CDR3 protein. The sample yields 50,000 to 60,000 distinct CDR3 sequences, roughly 13% seen once. This CDR3 spans 12 amino acids. Germline CDR1 and CDR2: SEHNR and FQNEAQ (reference sequence). The V gene lost 4 bases and the J gene lost 1 base, with 4 bases spanning the gap. The source material was blood, either unsorted or a sorted T cell fraction (not recorded which). V gene TRBV7-9 combines with J gene TRBJ2-5; D gene ambiguous. The source is a human donor who was either an allogeneic HSCT recipient or a stem cell or donor lymphocyte infusion donor (not recorded which). It is not recorded whose cells these are; they may come from a transplant donor. The CDR3 loop reads CASSSRQETQYF. The CDR3, as DNA: TGTGCCAGCAGCTCGCGCCAAGAGACCCAGTACTTC.